This T cell receptor beta chain was obtained from a study of shared clonotypes between healthy human individuals. On the study more broadly: CD4 naive and memory got three plates each, CD8 naive two, CD8 memory one. Findings of the study overall: Several donors shared approximately 5% of their naive CD4 clonotypes.

The sample holds a few counts of this clone. Antigen: not known. Libraries were prepared by immunoSEQ multiplex PCR; TCRdb keeps only in-frame clonotypes and omits some of them. The sample holds around 720,000 clones, approximately 73% seen once. With 3 bases removed from V and 2 bases from J, the gap between germline ends came to 13 bases. Germline V lookup: CDR1 SGHRS, CDR2 YFSETQ. The CDR3 is made up of 15 amino acids. Each of the donors was a healthy adult who was HIV-negative and had not had a recent acute infection or vaccination. This chain connects TRBV5-1 to TRBJ2-3; tentatively, D is TRBD2 (5 bases). This receptor was taken from a woman aged 25 to 39 in good health. Sequencing input: memory CD4+ T cells sorted from blood. Documented subset: CD45RA-negative fraction. The CDR3 sequence: CASSWRGQHTDTQYF. DNA for the CDR3: TGCGCCAGCAGCTGGAGAGGGCAACACACAGATACGCAGTATTTT.